A single sample is the source of the 19 T cell receptor beta chains below, sequenced in a study of shared clonotypes between healthy human individuals. Assay: immunoSEQ multiplex PCR; the TCRdb copy retains only in-frame clones and omits some. Among 950,000 to 1,300,000 clones listed, about 76% were seen once. Sequenced material: memory CD4+ T cells sorted from blood. The subset was: CD45RA-negative fraction. These receptors all stem from a young man in good health.

This clone occurred a few times. V usage is TRBV6-1 and J usage is TRBJ2-1; possible D gene TRBD1, 6 bases. With 7 bases removed from V and 9 bases from J, the gap between germline ends came to 16 bases. Germline V gives CDR1 MNHNS, CDR2 SASEGT. The CDR3 runs 13 residues. The chain's CDR3 is CASTTTIQGEQFF. CDR3 nucleotides: TGTGCCAGCACAACGACTATACAGGGTGAGCAGTTCTTC.

The chain combines TRBV7-9 with TRBJ1-6, with D unclear. V gave up 5 bases and J gave up 7 bases, with 12 bases separating them. This CDR3 has 14 amino acids. CDR1 is SEHNR and CDR2 is FQNEAQ in the germline V gene (reference sequence). This CDR3 reads CASSTDLANSPLHF. For the CDR3, the DNA is TGTGCCAGCAGCACTGACCTTGCCAATTCACCCCTCCACTTT.

The chain recombines TRBV30 with TRBJ2-1, with 9 bases identical to TRBD2. Germline V gene sequence: CDR1 GTSNPN, CDR2 SVGIG (reference sequence). After removal of 0 bases from V and 9 bases from J, the junction contained 12 bases not matched to a gene. This CDR3 has 16 amino acids. The CDR3 is CAWSVLAGGIGGEQFF. The CDR3 nucleotides read TGTGCCTGGAGTGTACTAGCGGGTGGCATAGGGGGTGAGCAGTTCTTC. Supplemented by reference TRBV30 and TRBJ2-1, the full variable domain reads SQTIHQWPATLVQPVGSPLSLECTVEGTSNPNLYWYRQAAGRGLQLLFYSVGIGQISSEVPQNLSASRPQDRQFILSSKKLLLSDSGFYLCAWSVLAGGIGGEQFFGPGTRLTVL.

The CDR3 coding sequence is TGTGCCTGGACCCCGGAGTATAGCAATCAGCCCCAGCATTTT. Translating it yields CAWTPEYSNQPQHF. This sequence joins TRBV30 and TRBJ1-5; D remains ambiguous. This CDR3 comprises 14 residues. CDR1 is GTSNPN and CDR2 is SVGIG in the germline V gene (reference sequence). Between the trimmed V and J ends, which lost 4 bases and 0 bases, there was a span of 10 bases.

The chain recombines TRBV9 with TRBJ2-5; perhaps TRBD2 as D (7 bases). The CDR3 loop spans 16 amino acids. Trimming took off 0 bases at V and 2 bases at J, with 14 bases between the two ends. The germline V gene has CDR1 SGDLS and CDR2 YYNGEE. The CDR3 DNA sequence: TGTGCCAGCAGCGTAGTCCGGGGGGCAGGACAAGAGACCCAGTACTTC. Encoded protein: CASSVVRGAGQETQYF.

J is TRBJ1-1 and V is TRBV29-1; TRBD1 aligns across 7 bases. CDR3 length: 12 amino acids. The germline V gene has CDR1 SQVTM and CDR2 ANQGSEA. V shed 3 bases, J shed 5 bases, and the junction held 3 bases outside the gene matches. Here the CDR3 DNA reads TGCAGCGTTGACAGGGGGGCTACTGAAGCTTTCTTT. It yields the protein CSVDRGATEAFF.

There are many counts of this clone. V is TRBV7-2 and J is TRBJ2-7; 12 nucleotides agree with TRBD2. Germline assignment: CDR1 SGHTA and CDR2 FQGNSA. CDR3 length: 19 residues. With 0 bases clipped from V and 2 bases from J, the junction kept 11 bases outside the gene matches. The chain's CDR3 is CASSLATSGRRKGAYEQYF. The CDR3, as DNA: TGTGCCAGCAGCTTAGCGACTAGCGGGAGAAGGAAGGGGGCCTACGAGCAGTACTTC.

Written as DNA, the CDR3 is TGTGCCATCCGAGGTTTGGGATTAGGGGCCCATGAGCAGTTCTTC. Protein sequence: CAIRGLGLGAHEQFF. The chain joins TRBV27 to TRBJ2-1; D may be TRBD1 (5 bases). V lost 10 bases and J lost 8, with 24 bases in between. Germline V CDR1 and CDR2: MNHEY, SMNVEV (reference sequence). The CDR3 runs to 15 residues.

The gene calls are TRBV5-1 and TRBJ2-3, with 7 bases fitting TRBD1. V was pared by 4 bases and J by 3 bases, with 8 bases of the junction left unmatched. The V gene's germline CDR1 is SGHRS and CDR2 YFSETQ. The CDR3 totals 15 residues. In DNA form, the CDR3 reads TGCGCCAGCAGCGCAAGGGGGCTGAGGACAGATACGCAGTATTTT. As protein: CASSARGLRTDTQYF.

J is TRBJ1-4 and V is TRBV5-5; D gene uncertain. Germline CDR1 reads SGHKS; CDR2 reads YYEKEE (reference sequence). The V gene lost 1 base and the J gene lost 8 bases, with 12 bases spanning the gap. The CDR3 totals 14 residues. The CDR3 nucleotides are TGTGCCAGCAGCTTGTGGGCTAAGGAGGAAAAACTGTTTTTT. Its protein is CASSLWAKEEKLFF.

This clone was seen just once. As DNA, the CDR3 is TGTGCCAGCAGCTGGATGAGCGGGAGGGCCGAGGATGAGCAGTTCTTC. Translation gives CASSWMSGRAEDEQFF. The chain is built from TRBV7-2 and TRBJ2-1, with TRBD2 identical over 10 bases. This CDR3 contains 16 residues. The germline V gene encodes CDR1 SGHTA and CDR2 FQGNSA. Trimming at V came to 4 bases and at J to 8 bases, leaving 11 bases not matched to a gene.

The rearrangement uses TRBV28 and TRBJ2-5; 10 nucleotides line up with TRBD1. CDR3 length: 16 residues. Per germline, CDR1 MDHEN and CDR2 SYDVKM. V lost 2 bases, J lost 5 bases, and 8 bases stayed unmatched. In DNA form, the CDR3 reads TGTGCCAGCAGTTTAGGTCCCGGGACAGGGGAGGAGACCCAGTACTTC. Protein: CASSLGPGTGEETQYF.

The chain joins TRBV18 to TRBJ1-3; D possibly corresponds to TRBD1 (6 bases). V was cut by 0 bases and J by 1 base, with 10 bases left in between. The CDR3 has 16 amino acids. Looked up from germline, CDR1 is KGHSH and CDR2 is LQKENI. CDR3: CASSPPQGLSGNTIYF. Written as DNA, the CDR3 is TGTGCCAGCTCACCACCGCAGGGGTTGTCTGGAAACACCATATATTTT. Looking up the rest from reference TRBV18 and TRBJ1-3 gives the full variable domain: NAGVMQNPRHLVRRRGQEARLRCSPMKGHSHVYWYRQLPEEGLKFMVYLQKENIIDESGMPKERFSAEFPKEGPSILRIQQVVRGDSAAYFCASSPPQGLSGNTIYFGEGSWLTVV.

Only one count was recorded for this clone. The same CDR3 arises from other DNA sequences in this sample as well. The chain recombines TRBV10-3 with TRBJ2-5; 7 bases are a match to TRBD2. Trimming removed 4 bases from V and 1 base from J; junction bases left unmatched: 0. The CDR3 totals 13 residues. Germline CDR1 ENHRY, CDR2 SYGVKD. The CDR3 coding sequence is TGTGCCATCAGTGGCGGGGGCCAAGAGACCCAGTACTTC. Translation gives CAISGGGQETQYF.

The chain combines TRBV6-1 with TRBJ1-1, with D perhaps TRBD1 (6 bases). The CDR3 totals 15 residues. Germline V lookup: CDR1 MNHNS, CDR2 SASEGT. The V end was cut by 3 bases, the J end by 1 base, with 12 bases between. In DNA form, the CDR3 reads TGTGCCAGCAGTGAGATCAGGGGTTCGAACACTGAAGCTTTCTTT. This encodes CASSEIRGSNTEAFF.

V is TRBV30 and J is TRBJ2-2; no definite D call. V dropped 0 bases and J dropped 6 bases, with 11 bases sitting between them. This CDR3 comprises 14 residues. Germline V gives CDR1 GTSNPN, CDR2 SVGIG (reference sequence). The CDR3 nucleotides are TGTGCCTGGAGTGTACAAGTTTCTGCCGGGGAGCTGTTTTTT. Protein product: CAWSVQVSAGELFF.

The rearrangement joins TRBV9 to TRBJ1-3; perhaps TRBD1 as D (6 bases). Germline V gene data show CDR1 as SGDLS and CDR2 as YYNGEE. The CDR3 extends over 15 amino acids. V was pared by 4 bases and J by 0 bases, with 11 bases between. The CDR3 is CASSPRGPSGNTIYF. In nucleotides, the CDR3 is TGTGCCAGCAGCCCCAGGGGACCCTCTGGAAACACCATATATTTT.

The chain has TRBV27 and TRBJ2-3, with TRBD2 matching over 10 bases. The junction had 13 bases not matched to a gene; V was cut back by 8 bases and J by 8 bases. The germline V gene has CDR1 MNHEY and CDR2 SMNVEV (reference sequence). There are 15 residues in the CDR3. CDR3 DNA: TGTGCCAGCGCCTTGGGGCTAGCGGGAGCGGTTACGCAGTATTTT. It specifies CASALGLAGAVTQYF.

This clone was observed a handful of times. The chain joins TRBV19 to TRBJ1-6, with 7 bases lining up with TRBD1. From germline, CDR1 is LNHDA and CDR2 SQIVND (reference sequence). V gave up 5 bases and J gave up 10 bases; unmatched junction bases: 5. The CDR3 is made up of 13 amino acids. Written as DNA, the CDR3 is TGTGCCAGTAGTCCCCAGGACAGGTCACCCCTCCACTTT. Translation gives CASSPQDRSPLHF.